What follows is one TCR beta chain and its context. Under the authors' procedure: Cell counts per sample came from amplifying reference gene primers. Produced via immunoSEQ multiplex PCR; TCRdb's table is partial and in-frame only. That table furnishes V, J and clone size, whereas the DNA furnished D and trimming. Counted here are fewer than 350,000 clones, just over 90% occurring once; the ten biggest clones make up roughly 2%. The sample originates from a study of blood T cell repertoires in COVID-19. Study background: Collection of acute and convalescent COVID-19 samples took place in the United States, Italy and Spain.

The CDR3 totals 13 residues. V lost 8 bases and J lost 9; bases outside the gene matches: 4. Germline lookup yields CDR1 LNHDA and CDR2 SQIVND (reference sequence). The cohort comprised adults aged 18 to 89 years residing in 24 US areas. This TCR was recovered from a woman between 40 and 55 years old with acute COVID-19. Material: PBMCs or T cells enriched from blood (not recorded which). This chain joins TRBV19 and TRBJ2-1; 13 nucleotides match TRBD2. In DNA form, the CDR3 reads TGTGCCAGTCGGACTAGCGGGAGCATTGAGCAGTTCTTC. The encoded protein is CASRTSGSIEQFF.